This passage covers 23 T cell receptor beta chains from one sample sequenced in a study of PD-1 blockade in classical Hodgkin lymphoma. Patients all relapsed after autologous stem cell transplantation, and there was variation in brentuximab vedotin exposure. Profiling relied on immunoSEQ multiplex PCR, and the TCRdb table lists in-frame clones only, not all of them. The sample includes roughly 40,000 clones, over 55% seen only once; the top ten take less than 4%. The input for sequencing was peripheral blood mononuclear cells (PBMCs), taken at baseline. The receptors come from a human donor with classical Hodgkin lymphoma.

The rearrangement uses TRBV10-3 and TRBJ2-2; a possible D gene is TRBD2 (6 bases). Germline CDR1 is ENHRY and CDR2 is SYGVKD. Deletions cut 0 bases from V and 6 bases from J, with 8 bases between. The CDR3 runs to 14 residues. CDR3 coding DNA: TGTGCCATCAGTGAGTCGACGGGGGCCGGGGAGCTGTTTTTT. This sequence encodes CAISESTGAGELFF.

This clone was counted a single time. The rearrangement joins TRBV28 to TRBJ2-7; no reliable D call. CDR1 and CDR2 from the germline V gene are MDHEN and SYDVKM. The CDR3 contains 13 residues. Deletions cut 4 bases from V and 4 bases from J, with 11 bases between. The CDR3 coding sequence is TGTGCCAGCAGTTCGAGGATCAATTACGAGCAGTACTTC. This codes for CASSSRINYEQYF.

The gene calls are TRBV27 and TRBJ2-7; D might be TRBD1 (5 bases). V was trimmed by 5 bases and J by 7 bases, leaving 12 bases between them. Germline V gives CDR1 MNHEY, CDR2 SMNVEV (reference sequence). The CDR3 sequence is 12 residues long. The DNA for the CDR3 is TGTGCCAGCAGTCCCCAGGGTGGAGAGCAGTACTTC. It yields the protein CASSPQGGEQYF.

The gene calls are TRBV14 and TRBJ1-2, with a possible D match to TRBD1 (6 bases). Germline V CDR1 and CDR2: SGHDN, FVKESK. CDR3 length: 13 residues. The V end lost 3 bases, the J end lost 4 bases, and 9 bases lay between the germline ends. CDR3 region: CASSQDSSYGYTF. CDR3 nucleotide sequence: TGTGCCAGCAGCCAGGACAGTTCCTATGGCTACACCTTC.

V is TRBV27 and J is TRBJ1-4; 7 bases map to TRBD1. The CDR3 sequence is 15 residues long. Germline CDR1 reads MNHEY; CDR2 reads SMNVEV (reference sequence). V lost 2 bases to trimming and J lost 4 bases; unmatched junction nucleotides: 4. The CDR3 nucleotides read TGTGCCAGCAGTTTAACGACAGGGCGTAATGAAAAACTGTTTTTT. Its protein is CASSLTTGRNEKLFF.

The V call is TRBV12-2, the J call TRBJ2-2; TRBD2, the table's D call, lacks a check against the DNA. TRBV12-2 is designated a pseudogene. The CDR3 extends over 15 amino acids. The CDR3 DNA reads TGTGCAAGTCGCTCGAGGACTTGGGACACCGGGGAGCTGTTTTTT. It specifies CASRSRTWDTGELFF.

The rearrangement joins TRBV29-1 to TRBJ1-1; the D gene is possibly TRBD1 (5 bases). Germline assignment: CDR1 SQVTM and CDR2 ANQGSEA. The V and J ends lost 5 bases and 4 bases respectively, with 20 bases between them. This CDR3 region has 15 residues. CDR3 protein: CSVCVARGVGTEAFF. CDR3 sequence (DNA): TGCAGCGTTTGCGTAGCACGGGGGGTAGGCACTGAAGCTTTCTTT.

The chain has TRBV28 and TRBJ1-5; D may be TRBD1 (5 bases). This CDR3 is built from 17 residues. Trimming pared 6 bases from V and 1 base from J, leaving 19 bases between. Per germline, CDR1 MDHEN and CDR2 SYDVKM. DNA for the CDR3: TGTGCCAGCAGCCGTTCACTGGGAGGGGCAAGCAATCAGCCCCAGCATTTT. Amino acid sequence: CASSRSLGGASNQPQHF.

The chain uses TRBV5-1 and TRBJ2-1, with 11 bases lining up with TRBD2. The germline CDR1 and CDR2 sequences are SGHRS and YFSETQ. V lost 4 bases and J lost 2; bases outside the gene matches: 11. This CDR3 has 18 amino acids. The CDR3 is CASSQGTSGAPTYNEQFF. CDR3 sequence (DNA): TGCGCCAGCAGCCAAGGGACTAGCGGAGCCCCAACCTACAATGAGCAGTTCTTC.

This clone showed up just a few times. This chain joins TRBV4-2 and TRBJ1-3; D is uncertain. Germline V gene lookup returns CDR1 LGHNA and CDR2 YNFKEQ. The CDR3 is 13 residues long. V was shortened by 0 bases and J by 9 bases, with 9 bases between the two germline ends. CDR3 in DNA: TGTGCCAGCAGCCAAGACCCGATAACCACCATATATTTT. Translated, it gives CASSQDPITTIYF.

Of note for this clone: A much larger clone is a single base away; this may be a read error. Other DNA sequences in the same sample also yield this CDR3. The J gene is TRBJ2-7, the V gene TRBV5-1; D not certain. CDR1 and CDR2 from the germline V gene are SGHRS and YFSETQ. Trimming cost V 0 bases and J 4 bases, with 2 bases left between them. The CDR3 is 11 amino acids. This chain's CDR3 is CASSLGYEQYF. The CDR3 nucleotides are TGCGCCAGCAGCTTGGGGTACGAGCAGTACTTC.

The rearrangement joins TRBV4-2 to TRBJ2-1; 10 bases agree with TRBD2. This CDR3 region has 16 residues. CDR1 is LGHNA and CDR2 is YNFKEQ in the germline V gene. Unmatched junction bases numbered 6, after V lost 0 bases and J lost 7 bases. The CDR3 bases are TGTGCCAGCAGCCAAGAGTCAGCGGGAGGGCCTAATGAGCAGTTCTTC. Its protein is CASSQESAGGPNEQFF.

This rearrangement joins TRBV7-9 to TRBJ2-1; 9 bases are shared with TRBD2. Germline V gene sequence: CDR1 SEHNR, CDR2 FQNEAQ (reference sequence). V lost 3 bases, J lost 5 bases, and 5 bases stayed unmatched. This CDR3 comprises 15 residues. This chain's CDR3 is CASSFWREGHNEQFF. The CDR3 coding sequence is TGTGCCAGCAGCTTTTGGCGGGAGGGCCACAATGAGCAGTTCTTC.

This clone showed up just once. CDR3 loop: CASRRAGGVNTEAFF. The CDR3 region has the DNA TGTGCCAGCAGGCGAGCCGGAGGCGTGAACACTGAAGCTTTCTTT. V and J are TRBV13 and TRBJ1-1; no clear D gene. This CDR3 is 15 amino acids long. V was shortened by 6 bases and J by 0 bases, with 14 bases between the two germline ends. Germline V CDR1 and CDR2: PRHDT, FYEKMQ (reference sequence). The variable domain in full, with the rest retrieved from reference TRBV13 and TRBJ1-1, is AAGVIQSPRHLIKEKRETATLKCYPIPRHDTVYWYQQGPGQDPQFLISFYEKMQSDKGSIPDRFSAQQFSDYHSELNMSSLELGDSALYFCASRRAGGVNTEAFFGQGTRLTVV.

This clone was found once. The V call is TRBV20-1, the J call TRBJ1-5; the D is unclear. The V and J ends lost 4 bases and 5 bases respectively, with 6 bases between them. Germline V gene lookup returns CDR1 DFQATT and CDR2 SNEGSKA (reference sequence). The CDR3 has 11 amino acids. CDR3 in amino acids: CSANSHQPQHF. The CDR3 region has the DNA TGCAGTGCTAACTCCCATCAGCCCCAGCATTTT.

The rearrangement links TRBV2 to TRBJ1-5; maybe TRBD1 (6 bases). The length of the CDR3 is 14 residues. CDR1 and CDR2 (germline): SNHLY, FYNNEI. The V and J ends lost 3 bases and 7 bases respectively, with 13 bases between them. CDR3 bases: TGTGCCAGCAGTGATGGGGGGGGCTGGCAGCCCCAGCATTTT. Protein: CASSDGGGWQPQHF.

This clone was seen only a few times. The genes are TRBV6-4 and TRBJ2-5; 7 nucleotides line up with TRBD1. The CDR3 is 14 residues long. Germline loops: CDR1 MRHNA, CDR2 SNTAGT. J lost 7 bases, V lost 5 bases, and 10 bases had no gene match. The DNA for the CDR3 is TGTGCCAGCAGTCCCGACAGGGAAGGGGGGACCCAGTACTTC. Translated: CASSPDREGGTQYF.

This clone is medium-sized by share. The V and J genes are TRBV6-1 and TRBJ1-5; a weak D match, TRBD1 (5 bases). The germline gives CDR1 MNHNS, CDR2 SASEGT. The CDR3 has 15 residues. The germline V and J ends were trimmed by 6 bases and 4 bases, with 16 bases remaining between them. CDR3 coding DNA: TGTGCCAGCAGCCGAACTCCTGGGGGTAATCAGCCCCAGCATTTT. Translated, it gives CASSRTPGGNQPQHF.

The V call is TRBV25-1, the J call TRBJ2-1; 9 bases are a match to TRBD2. Losses at the gene ends were 3 bases for V and 2 bases for J; bases not matched to a gene: 5. CDR1 is MGHDK, CDR2 SYGVNS, per germline. The CDR3 loop spans 16 amino acids. CDR3: CASSETSGLPYNEQFF. The CDR3 DNA reads as TGTGCCAGCAGTGAGACTAGCGGTCTCCCCTACAATGAGCAGTTCTTC.

V is TRBV7-2 and J is TRBJ2-1; 12 nucleotides align to TRBD2. The CDR3 contains 17 residues. The V segment lost 2 bases and the J segment 3 bases; nucleotides outside the gene matches: 5. From germline, CDR1 is SGHTA and CDR2 FQGNSA. CDR3 loop: CASSLLAGGRIYNEQFF. As DNA, the CDR3 is TGTGCCAGCAGCTTACTAGCGGGGGGGCGGATCTACAATGAGCAGTTCTTC.

The chain combines TRBV18 with TRBJ2-7; 9 nucleotides match TRBD1. Germline CDR1 and CDR2: KGHSH and LQKENI. The V segment lost 5 bases and the J segment 3 bases; nucleotides outside the gene matches: 8. This CDR3 is built from 15 residues. CDR3 region: CASSSTGGRNYEQYF. The CDR3 coding sequence is TGTGCCAGCTCATCCACAGGGGGCAGAAACTACGAGCAGTACTTC.

The V gene is TRBV14, the J gene TRBJ2-2; D gene uncertain. This CDR3 has 14 residues. Germline-derived CDR1 and CDR2 are SGHDN and FVKESK. V dropped 1 base and J dropped 7 bases, with 10 bases sitting between them. The chain's CDR3 is CASSQALVYGELFF. The DNA of the CDR3 is TGTGCCAGCAGCCAAGCTCTGGTCTACGGGGAGCTGTTTTTT.

The sample holds a few counts of this clone. This chain uses TRBV6-1 with TRBJ1-2; unclear D gene. Germline V gene sequence: CDR1 MNHNS, CDR2 SASEGT. V was shortened by 6 bases and J by 3 bases, with 11 bases between the two germline ends. The CDR3 totals 13 residues. This chain's CDR3 is CASRSVADYGYTF. CDR3 DNA: TGTGCCAGCAGATCCGTTGCTGACTATGGCTACACCTTC.